The clone carrying this T cell receptor (beta chain) has a handful of counts. What it binds is unknown. The CDR3 loop spans 15 amino acids. Germline V gene data show CDR1 as MDHEN and CDR2 as SYDVKM. The V gene end was trimmed by 6 bases and the J gene end by 5 bases; junction bases not matched to a gene: 9. This specimen belongs to a study of response to subunit inactivated influenza vaccine. Whole-study findings and limits: The study's authors posited that every seasonal influenza vaccination enlists few new T cells.

TCRdb ran MiXCR on the RT-PCR reads and lists one entry per CDR3 protein. The data show more than 450,000 distinct CDR3 sequences, about 11% seen once. The receptor's source is a middle-aged man who received an inactivated influenza vaccine. Sample: PBMCs from blood, taken on the day of vaccination. The chain couples TRBV28 to TRBJ1-1; 10 nucleotides match TRBD1. In nucleotides, the CDR3 is TGTGCCAGCAGCAGACAGGGGGCTAGGAGGACTGAAGCTTTCTTT. This gives the protein CASSRQGARRTEAFF.